The clone carrying this T cell receptor beta chain came up once. Its antigen is still unknown. The limits of the CDR3 on the DNA are not certain, so only TCRdb's listed CDR3 is given. Sequencing involved patients with CD8+CD57+ cell expansion previously shown by flow cytometry. A total of 14 residues make up the CDR3, ends included. These data belong to a study of CD8+CD57+ T cells in acquired aplastic anemia. For the study at large: Sorted CD4+ and CD8+ cells gave a mean 3.2 ug DNA, range roughly 0.18 to 30 ug. Study-wide points: With respect to CD8+ Simpson's diversity, patients and controls did not differ significantly. Patients and controls shared roughly 28 CD8+ CDR3 sequences, which appeared highly expressed in patients and within their immunodominant clones.

The template used for profiling TCR beta VDJ and CDR3 was genomic DNA. TCRdb reanalysed the reads using MiXCR and keeps one entry per CDR3 protein. The table includes 400,000 to 600,000 distinct CDR3 sequences, 25% to 40% detected once. This rearrangement joins TRBV12-3 or TRBV12-4 to TRBJ1-5. This TCR derives from a human donor with aplastic anemia. The sequencing input was sorted CD4+, CD8+, or CD8+CD57+ T cells (not recorded which) from PBMCs. CDR3 loop: CASSFLAGNQPQHF.